Listed here are 6 T cell receptor beta chains from one sample, sequenced in a study of Ad26.COV2.S vaccination and SARS-CoV-2 variants (dated by TCRdb to the early 2020s). Receptors were amplified or captured by the immunoSEQ multiplex PCR assay. TCRdb mirrors the immuneACCESS table, restricted to in-frame sequences. Some clones are absent from its copies; in checked studies, under half trace to an unresolved V gene, and the reason for the others is unknown. This sample is represented by some 390,000 clones; around nine tenths of them were singletons. Under 4% of the sample goes to the ten largest clones. The intended sense of this specimen's treatment or condition label: around 19 received Ad26.COV2.S at low or high dose, single or two shots; about 5 received placebo; per-sample allocation not given. Repertoires of vaccine and placebo recipients were sequenced from samples collected on day 63 after the first injection.

The specimen comprised peripheral blood, sampled in a trial of Ad26.COV2.S vaccine versus placebo. The receptors here all came from a person between 18 and 60 years old who received the Ad26.COV2.S COVID-19 vaccine or a placebo.

The chain is built from TRBV6-5 and TRBJ2-4; D uncertain. The CDR3 length is 11 residues. CDR1 MNHEY and CDR2 SVGAGI come from the germline V gene. Deletions cut 8 bases from V and 4 bases from J, with 6 bases between. CDR3: CASWTKNIQYF. The CDR3 nucleotides are TGTGCCAGCTGGACGAAAAACATTCAGTACTTC.

V usage is TRBV11-2 and J usage is TRBJ2-7, with TRBD2 matching over 8 bases. CDR1 and CDR2 (germline): SGHAT, FQNNGV. Losses at the gene ends were 5 bases for V and 7 bases for J; bases not matched to a gene: 16. The CDR3 loop spans 16 amino acids. For the CDR3, the DNA is TGTGCCAGCAGCGACCCCTCTAGCGGGCCCCTGGGGGAGCAGTACTTC. Translated, it gives CASSDPSSGPLGEQYF. Full variable domain (remainder filled in from reference TRBV11-2 and TRBJ2-7): EAGVAQSPRYKIIEKRQSVAFWCNPISGHATLYWYQQILGQGPKLLIQFQNNGVVDDSQLPKDRFSAERLKGVDSTLKIQPAKLEDSAVYLCASSDPSSGPLGEQYFGPGTRLTVT.

V usage is TRBV7-6 and J usage is TRBJ2-3; no clear D gene. Germline CDR1 SGHVS, CDR2 FNYEAQ. The CDR3 covers 13 residues. Trimming cost V 2 bases and J 0 bases, with 3 bases left between them. The CDR3, as DNA: TGTGCCAGCAGCTTAATTAGCACAGATACGCAGTATTTT. This gives the protein CASSLISTDTQYF.

This clone came up a few times. The J gene is TRBJ1-1, the V gene TRBV4-3; D call uncertain. Germline CDR1 is LGHNA and CDR2 is YSLEER. V was clipped by 0 bases and J by 4 bases, with 9 bases between them. The CDR3 is 14 amino acids. CDR3 DNA: TGCGCCAGCAGCCAAGAAACGTCAATCACTGAAGCTTTCTTT. It encodes CASSQETSITEAFF.

The rearrangement joins TRBV7-9 to TRBJ1-1; D ambiguous. Germline V gives CDR1 SEHNR, CDR2 FQNEAQ (reference sequence). V shed 4 bases and J shed 1 base, with 10 bases lying between them. This CDR3 has 14 amino acids. As DNA, the CDR3 is TGTGCCAGCAGCTCCTCAGGATGGAACACTGAAGCTTTCTTT. This translates into CASSSSGWNTEAFF.

The chain recombines TRBV2 with TRBJ2-5; TRBD2 matches 10 bases. Germline V lookup: CDR1 SNHLY, CDR2 FYNNEI. CDR3 length: 15 residues. With V trimmed by 10 bases and J by 4 bases, 12 bases remained unmatched. DNA for the CDR3: TGTGCCAAATACACCGGGACTAGCGAAGGAGAGACCCAGTACTTC. Translating gives CAKYTGTSEGETQYF.